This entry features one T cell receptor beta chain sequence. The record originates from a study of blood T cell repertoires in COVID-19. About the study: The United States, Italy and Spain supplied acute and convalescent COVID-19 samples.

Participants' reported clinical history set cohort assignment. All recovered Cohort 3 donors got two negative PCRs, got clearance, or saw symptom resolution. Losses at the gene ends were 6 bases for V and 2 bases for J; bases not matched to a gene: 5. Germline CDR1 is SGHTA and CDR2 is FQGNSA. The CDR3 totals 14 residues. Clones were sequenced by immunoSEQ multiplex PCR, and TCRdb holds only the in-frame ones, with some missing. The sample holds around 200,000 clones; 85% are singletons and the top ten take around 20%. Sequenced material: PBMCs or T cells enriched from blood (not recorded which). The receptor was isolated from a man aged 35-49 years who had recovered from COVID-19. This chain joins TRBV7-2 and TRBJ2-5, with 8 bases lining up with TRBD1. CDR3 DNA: TGTGCCAGCAGAACAGGGGGGTGGCAAGAGACCCAGTACTTC. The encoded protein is CASRTGGWQETQYF.